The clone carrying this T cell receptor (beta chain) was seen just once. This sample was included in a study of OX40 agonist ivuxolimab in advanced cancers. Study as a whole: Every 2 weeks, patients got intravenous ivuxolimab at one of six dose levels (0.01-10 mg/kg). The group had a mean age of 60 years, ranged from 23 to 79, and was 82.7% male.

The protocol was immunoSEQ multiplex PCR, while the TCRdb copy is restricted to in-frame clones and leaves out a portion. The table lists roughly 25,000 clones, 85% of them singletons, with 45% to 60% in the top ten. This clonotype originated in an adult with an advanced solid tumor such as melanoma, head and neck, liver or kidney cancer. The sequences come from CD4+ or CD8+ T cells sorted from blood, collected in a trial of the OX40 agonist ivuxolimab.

The CDR3 DNA sequence: TGTGCCAGCAGAACAGGGATTGTCGCTGAAGCTTTCTTT. Its protein is CASRTGIVAEAFF. This chain connects TRBV6-1 to TRBJ1-1, with a weak D call TRBD1 (6 bases). The CDR3 runs 13 residues. Germline values: CDR1 MNHNS, CDR2 SASEGT. Between the trimmed V and J ends, which lost 6 bases and 6 bases, there was a span of 14 bases.